This TCR beta chain was sequenced during a study of blood T cell repertoires in COVID-19 (dated by TCRdb to the early 2020s). General notes on the study: Samples from collaborators originated in the United States, Italy and Spain and spanned both the acute and convalescent phases of COVID-19. The dataset comprised deeply sampled blood TCRbeta repertoires from subjects exposed to, actively infected with, or recovered from COVID-19. The samples were drawn from two sources: the first 160 participants of the ongoing ImmuneRACE study, and some 1,300 subjects contributed by 6 global collaborators. Sample metadata almost always included a de-identified subject ID, COVID-19 status, age in years and sex. The material from the prospective study consisted of cDNA or gDNA derived from T cells, B-cell-depleted T cells, or PBMCs. The repertoires were made available in a free public database intended to serve as a resource for research on the immune response to SARS-CoV-2. HLA class I and class II types, where available, came from metadata supplied by the sample provider rather than from assay-based typing.

The collaborating institutions used their own protocols to collect whole blood in K2EDTA tubes. For TCRbeta analysis, collaborators shipped samples as frozen whole blood, isolated PBMCs, or DNA extracted from either of those sample types. This clone was picked up a small number of times. Its antigen is still unknown. The sample holds no much larger clone one base away, and base qualities are not on file. TCRbeta CDR3 regions were amplified from genomic DNA using the immunoSEQ Assay, a bias-controlled multiplex PCR. On the study's bioinformatics: Within the assay, amplification of reference gene primers was used to estimate how many nucleated cells each sample contained. To quantify the absolute abundance of each unique TCRbeta CDR3 rearrangement, sequence reads were collapsed and filtered. Productive Simpson clonality was computed per sample as the square root of Simpson's diversity index over productive rearrangements. TCRdb stores this immuneACCESS table with in-frame sequences only. Part of the clones is absent; in the studies checked, under half of the shortfall reflects unresolved V genes, and no reason is known for the rest. The V and J calls and clone size are taken from that table; D and trimming were inferred from the DNA. The sample contains around 100,000 clones, 84% of them found a single time. In total, the top ten clones hold less than 2% of the sample.

The paper's findings and limits, for the study overall: The amount of clinical and demographic metadata varied by source and participant and was provided uncurated.

The specimen was peripheral blood. The sequence derives from an older man with active or convalescent COVID-19.

The DNA sequence is as follows: TGTGCCAGCAGTCCCCCCCCTAGCACTGAAGCTTTCTTT. Its product reads: CASSPPPSTEAFF. This chain joins TRBV28 to TRBJ1-1, with the D gene too uncertain to name. V loses 5 bases of germline sequence and J loses 4 bases, and the interval between the two ends is 11 bases. Including cysteine and phenylalanine, the CDR3 has 13 amino acids. Only the CDR3 part of the read is kept: 39 bases, read in frame from the first base. Looking up the germline V gene yields CDR1 MDHEN and CDR2 SYDVKM.